These 27 T cell receptor beta chains came from one sample sequenced in a study of Graves' ophthalmopathy and Graves' hyperthyroidism. RNA transcripts were the source from which TCR beta CDR3 regions were amplified. HTBI primers were employed in first-round RT-PCR, then a second-round multiplex PCR followed. TCRdb fed the multiplex PCR reads into MiXCR, producing one record per CDR3 protein. The data contain hundreds of thousands of distinct CDR3 sequences, more than 20% of them singletons. The specimen sequenced was peripheral blood. These receptors were taken from a woman under 30 with stable Graves' hyperthyroidism.

This clonotype was counted ten times or more. The V gene is TRBV20-1, the J gene TRBJ1-5, with D tentatively TRBD1 (5 bases). The CDR3 length is 16 residues. CDR1 is DFQATT, CDR2 SNEGSKA, per germline (reference sequence). The germline V and J ends were trimmed by 2 bases and 1 base, with 15 bases remaining between them. The CDR3 region is CSARSQGRRSNQPQHF. In DNA, the CDR3 is TGCAGTGCTAGATCGCAGGGTAGAAGGAGCAATCAGCCCCAGCATTTT.

This clonotype occurred many times. This chain uses TRBV12-3 or TRBV12-4 with TRBJ2-5; 8 bases fit TRBD1. CDR3 length equals 13 residues. Trimming took 5 bases from V and 5 from J; bases not matched to a gene: 4. CDR3 region: CASSTDRAETQYF. The CDR3 region has the DNA TGTGCCAGCAGTACGGACAGGGCGGAGACCCAGTACTTC.

Ten or more counts support this clonotype. This chain uses TRBV10-3 with TRBJ1-1; D gene ambiguous. Germline CDR1 reads ENHRY; CDR2 reads SYGVKD. The CDR3 is 12 residues long. Trimming took off 10 bases at V and 3 bases at J, with 12 bases between the two ends. This CDR3 is CATKAGDTEAFF. The DNA for the CDR3 is TGTGCCACCAAGGCCGGGGACACTGAAGCTTTCTTT.

This clonotype was seen repeatedly, ten times or more. The gene calls are TRBV20-1 and TRBJ2-5; D ambiguous. The V gene's germline CDR1 is DFQATT and CDR2 SNEGSKA (reference sequence). Trimming took 7 bases from V and 4 from J, leaving 10 bases between them. The CDR3 sequence is 11 residues long. The CDR3 bases are TGCAGTGTTTCAGTAAGAGAGACCCAGTACTTC. Amino acid sequence: CSVSVRETQYF.

The rearrangement links TRBV6-2 or TRBV6-3 to TRBJ1-1; D ambiguous. Trimming left V 10 bases short and J 0 bases short, with 15 bases between. Germline assignment: CDR1 MNHEY and CDR2 SVGEGT. CDR3 length: 14 amino acids. The CDR3 protein is CAIRRRALNTEAFF. The CDR3 DNA reads TGTGCCATTAGACGAAGGGCGCTGAACACTGAAGCTTTCTTT.

The rearrangement uses TRBV28 and TRBJ1-2; the D gene is possibly TRBD1 (5 bases). Germline V gene data show CDR1 as MDHEN and CDR2 as SYDVKM. CDR3 size: 14 residues. V dropped 3 bases and J dropped 1 base, with 9 bases sitting between them. The CDR3: CASSFPTVNYGYTF. Written as DNA, the CDR3 is TGTGCCAGCAGTTTCCCGACAGTTAACTATGGCTACACCTTC.

The CDR3 loop reads CASSLGLAWETQYF. The CDR3 DNA is TGTGCCAGCAGCTTGGGACTAGCGTGGGAGACCCAGTACTTC. The chain has TRBV7-2 and TRBJ2-5; 10 nucleotides agree with TRBD2. J lost 5 bases, V lost 3 bases, and 3 bases had no gene match. Per the germline V gene, CDR1 is SGHTA and CDR2 is FQGNSA. This CDR3 region has 14 residues.

A word on this clonotype: Possible read error: a much larger clone is one base away. This chain uses TRBV24-1 with TRBJ2-2; 7 nucleotides line up with TRBD1. CDR1 KGHDR and CDR2 SFDVKD come from the germline V gene. The CDR3 has 14 amino acids. The CDR3 loop reads CVTSWTGDTGELFF. CDR3 coding DNA: TGTGTCACCTCCTGGACAGGCGACACCGGGGAGCTGTTTTTT.

This clonotype was seen ten or more times. CDR3 coding DNA: TGTGCCAGCAGCAAGGGACAGGGAGTGGGCTACACCTTC. Its translation is CASSKGQGVGYTF. The rearrangement links TRBV12-3 or TRBV12-4 to TRBJ1-2; 9 nucleotides match TRBD1. CDR3 length: 13 amino acids. The junction had 7 bases not matched to a gene; V was cut back by 6 bases and J by 8 bases.

The table lists this clonotype with many counts. The gene calls are TRBV5-6 and TRBJ2-5, with 10 positions matching TRBD1. This CDR3 has 14 amino acids. J gave up 5 bases and V 5 bases, and 6 bases lay outside the gene matches. Germline V gene lookup returns CDR1 SGHDT and CDR2 YYEEEE. The DNA for the CDR3 is TGTGCCAGCAGTGGACAGGGGGTATGGGAGACCCAGTACTTC. Translating gives CASSGQGVWETQYF.

This clonotype showed up many times. The gene calls are TRBV29-1 and TRBJ2-2, with a possible D match to TRBD1 (5 bases). The V end was cut by 2 bases, the J end by 9 bases, with 10 bases between. CDR1 and CDR2 (germline): SQVTM, ANQGSEA. This CDR3 region has 12 residues. CDR3 region: CSVELGHRELFF. The CDR3 nucleotides are TGCAGCGTTGAACTGGGGCACCGGGAGCTGTTTTTT.

There are many counts of this clonotype. The rearrangement joins TRBV7-2 to TRBJ2-7, with D possibly matching TRBD2 (5 bases). Trimming cost V 4 bases and J 4 bases, with 11 bases left between them. The CDR3 loop spans 13 amino acids. Germline CDR1 is SGHTA and CDR2 is FQGNSA. This CDR3 is CASSSRGQYEQYF. As DNA, the CDR3 is TGTGCCAGCAGCTCGAGAGGGCAGTACGAGCAGTACTTC.

This clonotype has ten or more counts. This chain links TRBV6-2 or TRBV6-3 with TRBJ2-7; 12 bases fit TRBD2. The V and J ends lost 7 bases and 3 bases, in that order; junction bases with no gene match: 16. Germline loops: CDR1 MNHEY, CDR2 SVGEGT. This CDR3 has 18 amino acids. CDR3 in amino acids: CASKKNLLGLAGNYEQYF. DNA for the CDR3: TGTGCCAGCAAAAAAAACCTCCTTGGACTAGCGGGGAACTACGAGCAGTACTTC.

This clonotype was recorded at least ten times. CDR3 nucleotides: TGTGCCAGCAGCAATACAGGGGTGCAAGAGACCCAGTACTTC. Encoded protein: CASSNTGVQETQYF. The J gene is TRBJ2-5, the V gene TRBV12-3 or TRBV12-4, with 7 positions matching TRBD1. Germline trimming cut 6 bases from V and 2 bases from J; bases unmatched to any gene: 6. This CDR3 region has 14 residues.

The gene calls are TRBV3-1 and TRBJ2-2; D gene unclear. Germline V gene lookup returns CDR1 LGHDT and CDR2 YNNKEL (reference sequence). CDR3 length equals 15 residues. Trimming removed 0 bases at V and 5 bases at J, with 10 bases between. This CDR3 is CASSQEGARTGELFF. CDR3 in DNA: TGTGCCAGCAGCCAAGAGGGCGCCAGAACCGGGGAGCTGTTTTTT.

The sample holds a few counts of this clonotype. This chain connects TRBV20-1 to TRBJ1-1; D is ambiguous. Per germline, CDR1 DFQATT and CDR2 SNEGSKA (reference sequence). This CDR3 contains 15 residues. The V gene lost 2 bases and the J gene lost 1 base, with 14 bases spanning the gap. CDR3 amino acids: CSARTLRTGNTEAFF. CDR3 DNA: TGCAGTGCTAGAACCTTAAGGACGGGGAACACTGAAGCTTTCTTT.

The DNA for the CDR3 is TGTGCCAGCAGTTATATGGGCACAGAGACCCAGTACTTC. Translating it yields CASSYMGTETQYF. This sequence joins TRBV12-3 or TRBV12-4 and TRBJ2-5; the D is unclear. This CDR3 has 13 residues. The V end was cut by 4 bases, the J end by 4 bases, with 10 bases between.

A note on this clonotype: Given a much more abundant clone one base away, this may be a read error. The chain links TRBV4-1 to TRBJ2-2, with 8 bases identical to TRBD2. V lost 1 base to trimming and J lost 1 base; unmatched junction nucleotides: 8. Per germline, CDR1 MGHRA and CDR2 YSYEKL. This CDR3 spans 18 amino acids. This chain's CDR3 is CASSQVVSGGVNTGELFF. CDR3 in DNA: TGCGCCAGCAGCCAAGTAGTATCGGGAGGGGTGAACACCGGGGAGCTGTTTTTT.

This rearrangement joins TRBV27 to TRBJ1-1; D is ambiguous. V was clipped by 5 bases and J by 4 bases, with 8 bases between them. Germline CDR1 MNHEY, CDR2 SMNVEV (reference sequence). This CDR3 contains 12 residues. The CDR3 region is CASSISGTEAFF. The CDR3 nucleotides are TGTGCCAGCAGTATTTCGGGCACTGAAGCTTTCTTT.

This clonotype occurred once. The junction departs from the called germline gene at one end, perhaps through a read error. This chain joins TRBV9 and TRBJ2-7; D is perhaps TRBD1 (6 bases). The CDR3 runs to 12 residues. Germline CDR1 and CDR2: SGDLS and YYNGEE. Here the CDR3 reads CVSSATGSEQYF. Here the CDR3 DNA reads TGTGTCAGCAGCGCCACAGGGTCTGAGCAGTACTTC.

This clonotype was picked up one time. The J gene is TRBJ2-7, the V gene TRBV28; TRBD2 matches at 13 bases. Germline CDR1 is MDHEN and CDR2 is SYDVKM. V lost 5 bases, J lost 6 bases, and 10 bases stayed unmatched. This CDR3 is built from 16 residues. The CDR3 DNA reads TGTGCCAGCAGTCCGTCCGGGACTAGCGGGGTATTCGAGCAGTACTTC. It specifies CASSPSGTSGVFEQYF.

The CDR3 DNA is TGTGCCAGCAGCTTAGAGCGGGGGGCGTACGAGCAGTACTTC. Translation: CASSLERGAYEQYF. The rearrangement links TRBV7-8 to TRBJ2-7; 9 bases fit TRBD2. V shed 1 base and J 4 bases; nucleotides not matched to a gene: 2. This CDR3 has 14 residues. Germline CDR1 reads SGHVS; CDR2 reads FQNEAQ.

As regards this clonotype: A read error may explain this, as a much larger clone is one base away. The conserved phenylalanine or tryptophan is not found at the CDR3 terminus, so this likely reflects a read error. The chain joins TRBV18 to TRBJ1-1; 10 bases agree with TRBD1. J gave up 0 bases and V 4 bases, and 2 bases lay outside the gene matches. CDR1 and CDR2 from the germline V gene are KGHSH and LQKENI. The length of the CDR3 is 15 residues. The CDR3 bases are TGTGCCAGCTCACGGACAGGGGGTTTGAACACTGAAGCTTTCTAT. Residues: CASSRTGGLNTEAFY.

This clonotype has at least ten counts. Relative to the germline gene, one junction end is altered; a read error may explain this. This chain links TRBV15 with TRBJ2-4; D gene uncertain. Per germline, CDR1 LNHNV and CDR2 YYDKDF (reference sequence). The CDR3 covers 14 residues. In DNA form, the CDR3 reads TGTGCCACCAGCGTATGGCAGGAGAAAAACATTAAGTACTTC. It codes for CATSVWQEKNIKYF.

Ten or more counts support this clonotype. This chain connects TRBV2 to TRBJ2-7; no clear D. Germline CDR1 is SNHLY and CDR2 is FYNNEI. This CDR3 spans 13 amino acids. V shed 3 bases and J shed 0 bases, with 6 bases lying between them. The CDR3: CASSDRFSYEQYF. The DNA of the CDR3 is TGTGCCAGCAGTGATCGCTTCTCCTACGAGCAGTACTTC. The variable domain in full, completed from reference TRBV2 and TRBJ2-7, reads EPEVTQTPSHQVTQMGQEVILRCVPISNHLYFYWYRQILGQKVEFLVSFYNNEISEKSEIFDDQFSVERPDGSNFTLKIRSTKLEDSAMYFCASSDRFSYEQYFGPGTRLTVT.

This chain joins TRBV11-2 and TRBJ2-7, with D maybe TRBD2 (5 bases). The CDR3 covers 16 residues. Germline loops: CDR1 SGHAT, CDR2 FQNNGV. The ends were cut back, 5 bases at V and 2 bases at J, with 19 bases in the middle. The CDR3 loop is CASSPRLGRQPYEQYF. Here the CDR3 DNA reads TGTGCCAGCAGCCCAAGGTTGGGGAGACAACCCTACGAGCAGTACTTC.

The rearrangement joins TRBV12-3 or TRBV12-4 to TRBJ2-2, with D possibly being TRBD2 (5 bases). The CDR3 contains 14 residues. Trimming stripped 6 bases from V and 0 bases from J, with 8 bases between. CDR3 residues: CASSPRANTGELFF. CDR3 DNA sequence: TGTGCCAGCAGCCCGAGGGCGAACACCGGGGAGCTGTTTTTT.